Below, 8 T cell receptor beta chains from the same sample are listed, as sequenced in a study of T cells generated in artificial thymic organoids. Semi-nested PCR with reverse primers in the TRAC or TRBC constant regions amplified each chain separately. MiXCR, applied by TCRdb to the 5' RACE reads, yields one record per CDR3 protein. The sample lists thousands of distinct CDR3 sequences; 15% to 20% were seen once. Sequenced: naive CD8+ T cells from the thymus. Subset defined: CD3+TCRalphabeta+CD8SP T cells; for blood, CD45RO-CCR7+ naive CD8+ T cells. These receptors were obtained from a human donor who gave cord blood stem cells for thymic organoid culture, a cardiac surgery patient who gave postnatal thymus, or a blood donor (not recorded which).

This clonotype ranks as medium-sized. V usage is TRBV15 and J usage is TRBJ1-2; D not certain. Germline assignment: CDR1 LNHNV and CDR2 YYDKDF (reference sequence). Between the trimmed V and J ends, which lost 0 bases and 4 bases, there was a span of 12 bases. CDR3 size: 15 residues. The CDR3 DNA follows: TGTGCCACCAGCAGAGATCGATGGGATTCCTATGGCTACACCTTC. This sequence encodes CATSRDRWDSYGYTF.

In its sample, this clonotype is medium-sized. The rearrangement joins TRBV27 to TRBJ2-1; 9 nucleotides align to TRBD1. Germline V gives CDR1 MNHEY, CDR2 SMNVEV (reference sequence). The length of the CDR3 is 15 residues. V lost 5 bases and J lost 7; bases outside the gene matches: 9. CDR3 coding DNA: TGTGCCAGCAGTCCAGGGACAGGGTCATTTAATGAGCAGTTCTTC. Translated, it gives CASSPGTGSFNEQFF.

This clonotype is classed as medium-sized. This chain links TRBV28 with TRBJ1-5; D is unclear. With 6 bases removed from V and 1 base from J, the gap between germline ends came to 13 bases. Germline-derived CDR1 and CDR2 are MDHEN and SYDVKM. The CDR3 is 15 amino acids. Here the CDR3 reads CASSRKGYSNQPQHF. The CDR3 DNA reads as TGTGCCAGCAGCCGTAAAGGGTACAGCAATCAGCCCCAGCATTTT.

The gene calls are TRBV2 and TRBJ1-4; TRBD1 aligns across 9 bases. With 8 bases clipped from V and 8 bases from J, the junction kept 9 bases outside the gene matches. Germline CDR1 SNHLY, CDR2 FYNNEI. This CDR3 spans 14 amino acids. The CDR3 protein is CASESGQGQEKLFF. As DNA, the CDR3 is TGTGCCAGCGAATCGGGACAGGGCCAGGAAAAACTGTTTTTT. The entire variable domain, with the rest obtained from reference TRBV2 and TRBJ1-4, is as follows: EPEVTQTPSHQVTQMGQEVILRCVPISNHLYFYWYRQILGQKVEFLVSFYNNEISEKSEIFDDQFSVERPDGSNFTLKIRSTKLEDSAMYFCASESGQGQEKLFFGSGTQLSVL.

The rearrangement links TRBV6-1 to TRBJ2-5; 8 nucleotides line up with TRBD1. The V gene's germline CDR1 is MNHNS and CDR2 SASEGT. V lost 3 bases to trimming and J lost 3 bases; unmatched junction nucleotides: 3. This CDR3 spans 14 amino acids. The CDR3 region is CASSDPGGEETQYF. In DNA form, the CDR3 reads TGTGCCAGCAGTGATCCAGGGGGCGAAGAGACCCAGTACTTC.

The sample holds one count of this clonotype. The J gene is TRBJ2-7, the V gene TRBV15; D gene unclear. In germline, CDR1 is LNHNV, CDR2 YYDKDF (reference sequence). The V end lost 2 bases, the J end lost 0 bases, and 11 bases lay between the germline ends. The CDR3 has 15 residues. CDR3: CATSRSRAVSYEQYV. CDR3 nucleotides: TGTGCCACCAGCAGAAGTAGGGCCGTCTCCTACGAGCAGTACGTC.

This clonotype counts as medium-sized. The chain links TRBV5-1 to TRBJ2-5; no definite D call. V lost 1 base and J 7 bases, leaving 5 bases between the germline ends. The CDR3 is 11 amino acids. Germline V CDR1 and CDR2: SGHRS, YFSETQ. The DNA for the CDR3 is TGCGCCAGCAGCTTGATTGGGACCCAGTACTTC. It codes for CASSLIGTQYF.

This clonotype is classed as medium-sized. The chain joins TRBV4-1 to TRBJ1-5, with 7 bases that match TRBD1. Germline CDR1 reads MGHRA; CDR2 reads YSYEKL. Germline trimming cut 4 bases from V and 5 bases from J; bases unmatched to any gene: 8. The CDR3 is made up of 15 amino acids. The CDR3 region is CASSRSTGLDQPQHF. Written as DNA, the CDR3 is TGCGCCAGCAGCCGATCGACAGGGTTGGATCAGCCCCAGCATTTT.